One TCR beta chain is described in this entry. This entry is derived from a study of T cell changes during pregnancy in multiple sclerosis. Assay: immunoSEQ multiplex PCR; the TCRdb copy retains only in-frame clones and omits some. The sample has some 60,000 clones; 75% to 90% are singletons. This receptor was identified in a female donor with multiple sclerosis, enrolled in a pregnancy study. The sequences come from peripheral blood, collected after pregnancy.

The DNA of the CDR3 is TGCGCCAGCAGTATCGGCCCTCAGGGCGAGGCGACTGAAGCTTTCTTT. Translation gives CASSIGPQGEATEAFF. V is TRBV5-1 and J is TRBJ1-1; D perhaps matches TRBD1 (5 bases). Trimming removed 5 bases at V and 5 bases at J, with 22 bases between. CDR1 and CDR2 (germline): SGHRS, YFSETQ. The CDR3 has 16 residues.